The clone carrying this T cell receptor beta chain was seen once. Germline values: CDR1 SGHTA, CDR2 FQGNSA. This CDR3 is 14 amino acids long. This sample stems from a study of tumor-infiltrating lymphocytes in oesophageal squamous cell carcinoma. In TCRdb, the PCR reads were re-called with MiXCR into one record per CDR3 protein. The table records 15,000 to 20,000 distinct CDR3 sequences, roughly half of them present only once. This TCR was recovered from a male donor with esophageal squamous cell carcinoma. Specimen: esophageal tumor tissue. The chain joins TRBV7-2 to TRBJ2-7; D is perhaps TRBD2 (6 bases). The J call is doubtful: the DNA matches TRBJ2-5 better. CDR3 loop: CASSPPLARETQYF. DNA for the CDR3: TGTGCCAGCAGCCCCCCCCTAGCGCGGGAGACCCAGTACTTC.